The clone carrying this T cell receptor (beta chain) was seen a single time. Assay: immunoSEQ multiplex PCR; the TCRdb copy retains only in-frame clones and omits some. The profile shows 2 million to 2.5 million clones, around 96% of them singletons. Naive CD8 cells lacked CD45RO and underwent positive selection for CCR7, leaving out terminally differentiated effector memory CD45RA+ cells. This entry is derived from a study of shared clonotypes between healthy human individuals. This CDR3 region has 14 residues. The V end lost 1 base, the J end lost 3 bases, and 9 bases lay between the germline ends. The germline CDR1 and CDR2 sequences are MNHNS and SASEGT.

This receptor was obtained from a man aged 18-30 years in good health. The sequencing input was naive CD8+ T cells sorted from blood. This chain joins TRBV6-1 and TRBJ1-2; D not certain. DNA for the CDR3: TGTGCCAGCAGTGAAGTGGTCTCCCACTATGGCTACACCTTC. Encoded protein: CASSEVVSHYGYTF.